Reported below is one T cell receptor beta chain. Its target is unknown. The source of the sample is a study of cytomegalovirus exposure and HLA in healthy donors. For the study at large: Among the roughly 400 genotyped donors, approximately 80% were placed in the Caucasian-associated ancestry cluster.

The CDR3 totals 14 residues. V dropped 4 bases and J dropped 6 bases, with 16 bases sitting between them. Germline assignment: CDR1 SQVTM and CDR2 ANQGSEA. Findings and caveats of the study: Productive rates of about 87% or about 30% were seen for most TCR beta V segments in an earlier analysis.

The PCR ran on 60 Vbeta and 13 Jbeta primers. Measured with immunoSEQ multiplex PCR; TCRdb has only the in-frame clones, and not every one. The listing records approximately 60,000 clones. The chain has TRBV29-1 and TRBJ2-1; tentatively, D is TRBD1 (5 bases). This TCR was recovered from a man aged 30-40 years in good health and CMV-seropositive. Sequencing was done on a sample of PBMCs. The CDR3 nucleotides are TGCAGCGTTGGGGCGAGAAGGGGAATCAATGAGCAGTTCTTC. Amino acid sequence: CSVGARRGINEQFF.